This T cell receptor (beta chain) was sequenced in a study of persistence of HIV-infected CD4 T cells. As for the study in general: Up to roughly 180 mL blood was drawn at multiple time points; a couple of donors had single-time leukapheresis. Study-wide points: Within sorted populations, more oligoclonal TCRs accompanied more oligoclonal proviruses.

The CDR3 totals 16 residues. V was pared by 0 bases and J by 0 bases, with 1 base of the junction left unmatched. Germline assignment: CDR1 SGHNT and CDR2 YYREEE (reference sequence). The immunoSEQ assay was version 4, run in survey mode. Data came from immunoSEQ multiplex PCR; TCRdb stores just in-frame clones and leaves some out. The table includes some 9,200 clones, approximately 81% detected once. Overlapping HIV-1 Gag 15-mer peptides at about 1 ug per peptide per mL were used. Responding CD4+ T cells were sorted by upregulation of both CD40 ligand and CD69. This clone occurred once. No antigen is known for it.

The material was CD4+ T cells sorted from PBMCs after roughly 19-hour stimulation, obtained from a patient who received antiretroviral therapy. The TCR comes from an adult woman with HIV who was CMV-seropositive. The chain is built from TRBV5-4 and TRBJ2-2, with TRBD2 matching over 8 bases. The DNA of the CDR3 is TGTGCCAGCAGCTTGGCCGGGGGGGCGAACACCGGGGAGCTGTTTTTT. Its translation: CASSLAGGANTGELFF.